This T cell receptor beta chain was captured by sequencing in a study of cytomegalovirus exposure and HLA in healthy donors. Overall study findings and caveats: An apparent linkage of common viral pathogens to several of the most significant clusters emerged in a later analysis.

CDR3 size: 14 residues. Between the trimmed V and J ends, which lost 4 bases and 3 bases, there was a span of 13 bases. Germline lookup yields CDR1 PRHDT and CDR2 FYEKMQ (reference sequence). On this clone: Its antigen is unknown.

Researchers ran the PCR with 60 Vbeta and 13 Jbeta primers. Generated by immunoSEQ multiplex PCR, the TCRdb table keeps only in-frame clones and is missing some. The sample holds approximately 170,000 clones, roughly 79% seen once. The clonotype originates from a man between 18 and 35 years old in good health and CMV-seropositive. The source material was PBMCs. This sequence joins TRBV13 and TRBJ2-7, with TRBD1 as a possible D gene (6 bases). This CDR3 is CASSSQQGHYEQYF. As DNA, the CDR3 is TGTGCCAGCAGCTCCCAACAGGGCCACTACGAGCAGTACTTC.